This T cell receptor beta chain came from a study of cytomegalovirus exposure and HLA in healthy donors. Study overall: The 100 to 150 validation repertoires and the roughly 700 first-cohort repertoires shared a platform, a later analysis reported.

To note about this clone: Its antigen is unidentified.

Assay used: immunoSEQ multiplex PCR; TCRdb lists only in-frame clones, some missing. Here the sample spans under 250,000 clones, just over 90% being singletons. Study results and caveats: Across donors, most TCRs were seen rarely, yet some public ones were widespread. Reports indicated that the classifier achieved high specificity and sensitivity in diagnosing cytomegalovirus status.

Germline loops: CDR1 SGHDT, CDR2 YYEEEE. The CDR3 spans 15 residues. Trimming took off 6 bases at V and 0 bases at J, with 13 bases between the two ends. The receptor's source is a young woman in good health and CMV-seronegative. The chain employs TRBV5-6 and TRBJ1-3; D is perhaps TRBD1 (5 bases). Sequencing used PBMCs. The CDR3 loop is CASTLGLSSGNTIYF. The DNA of the CDR3 is TGTGCCAGCACTTTGGGGCTAAGCTCTGGAAACACCATATATTTT.